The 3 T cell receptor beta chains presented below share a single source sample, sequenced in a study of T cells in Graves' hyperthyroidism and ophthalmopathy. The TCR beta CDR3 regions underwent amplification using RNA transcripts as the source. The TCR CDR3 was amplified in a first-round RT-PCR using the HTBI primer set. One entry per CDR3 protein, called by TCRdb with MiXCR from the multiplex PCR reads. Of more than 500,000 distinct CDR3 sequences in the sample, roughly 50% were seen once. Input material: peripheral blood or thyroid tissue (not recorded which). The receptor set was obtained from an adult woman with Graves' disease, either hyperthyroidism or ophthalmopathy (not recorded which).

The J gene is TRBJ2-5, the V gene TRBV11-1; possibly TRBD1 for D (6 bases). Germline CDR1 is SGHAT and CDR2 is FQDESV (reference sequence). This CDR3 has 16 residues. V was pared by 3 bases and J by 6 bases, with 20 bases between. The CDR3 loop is CASSLPTDSSGKTQYF. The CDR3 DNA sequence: TGTGCCAGCAGCTTGCCGACGGACAGCTCTGGAAAGACCCAGTACTTC. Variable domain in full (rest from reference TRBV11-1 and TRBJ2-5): EAEVAQSPRYKITEKSQAVAFWCDPISGHATLYWYRQILGQGPELLVQFQDESVVDDSQLPKDRFSAERLKGVDSTLKIQPAELGDSAMYLCASSLPTDSSGKTQYFGPGTRLLVL.

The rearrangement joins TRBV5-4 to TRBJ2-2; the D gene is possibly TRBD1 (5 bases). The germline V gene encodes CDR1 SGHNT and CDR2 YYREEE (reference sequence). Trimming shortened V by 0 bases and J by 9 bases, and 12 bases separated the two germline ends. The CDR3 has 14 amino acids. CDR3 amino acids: CASSLAGKIRELFF. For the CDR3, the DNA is TGTGCCAGCAGCTTGGCAGGGAAGATACGGGAGCTGTTTTTT.

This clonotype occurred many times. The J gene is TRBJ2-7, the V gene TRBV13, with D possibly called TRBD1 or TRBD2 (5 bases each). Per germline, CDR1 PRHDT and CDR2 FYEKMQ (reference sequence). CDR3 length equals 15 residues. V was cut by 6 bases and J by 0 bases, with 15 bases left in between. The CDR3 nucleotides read TGTGCCAGCAGTTACACCGGGGCGAGCTCCTACGAGCAGTACTTC. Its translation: CASSYTGASSYEQYF.